One and the same sample provided the 12 T cell receptor beta chains below, sequenced in a study of T-cell reconstitution after alpha-beta-depleted transplantation in children. As it was prepared, the TCRbeta library received unique molecular identifiers. TCRdb redid the calling of the PCR reads with MiXCR, one entry per CDR3 protein. Among around 240,000 distinct CDR3 sequences listed, roughly 8.2% were seen once. The sample consisted of PBMCs, mostly from graft donor cells, taken 180 days after TCRalphabeta/CD19-depleted stem cell transplant. These receptors were obtained from a male patient younger than 18 who had a stem cell transplant for acute lymphoblastic leukemia, so the T cells may come from the graft donor.

This clonotype was detected many times. The rearrangement joins TRBV10-3 to TRBJ2-2; TRBD2 agrees at 11 bases. The CDR3 loop spans 21 amino acids. Trimming removed 6 bases from V and 0 bases from J; junction bases left unmatched: 18. Germline V gene data show CDR1 as ENHRY and CDR2 as SYGVKD. Written as DNA, the CDR3 is TGTGCCATCAGGGGGACTAGCGGAGCCTATCGCGAGGTATCGAACACCGGGGAGCTGTTTTTT. Amino acid sequence: CAIRGTSGAYREVSNTGELFF.

Points on this clonotype: A read error is possible here, since a much larger clone lies one base away. The conserved phenylalanine or tryptophan normally closing the CDR3 is absent here, so this likely arose from a read error. The chain uses TRBV12-3 or TRBV12-4 and TRBJ2-5, with D perhaps TRBD1 (6 bases). This CDR3 contains 12 residues. The CDR3 nucleotides are TGTGCCAGCAGTCTAGCAGGGGAGAGTCAGTACCTC. This encodes CASSLAGESQYL.

This clonotype was seen many times. This chain joins TRBV20-1 and TRBJ2-5; no firm D call. CDR3 length equals 14 residues. V was cut by 1 base and J by 5 bases, with 14 bases left in between. Germline assignment: CDR1 DFQATT and CDR2 SNEGSKA (reference sequence). The CDR3 region is CSARGASHWETQYF. CDR3 in DNA: TGCAGTGCTAGAGGGGCTTCCCATTGGGAGACCCAGTACTTC.

This clonotype was recorded many times. CDR3 sequence (DNA): TGCGCCAGCAGCTTGTCCGGCGGCTTAGACGAGCAGTACTTC. Amino acids: CASSLSGGLDEQYF. The rearrangement links TRBV5-1 to TRBJ2-7; no reliable D call. V was shortened by 1 base and J by 5 bases, with 13 bases between the two germline ends. CDR1 and CDR2 from the germline V gene are SGHRS and YFSETQ. CDR3 length equals 14 residues.

The chain uses TRBV4-3 and TRBJ2-7, with 9 bases fitting TRBD1. The V segment lost 2 bases and the J segment 5 bases; nucleotides outside the gene matches: 10. Germline V gene data show CDR1 as LGHNA and CDR2 as YSLEER. The CDR3 covers 16 residues. The CDR3 reads CASSQWTDRGGHEQYF. The CDR3 DNA sequence: TGCGCCAGCAGCCAATGGACGGACAGGGGAGGCCACGAGCAGTACTTC.

This clonotype was seen repeatedly, ten times or more. In nucleotides, the CDR3 is TGTGCCAGCAGCTCTAGACGAGGGCTCTACACTGAAGCTTTCTTT. Translation: CASSSRRGLYTEAFF. This chain uses TRBV5-6 with TRBJ1-1, with unresolved D. V was pared by 3 bases and J by 3 bases, with 15 bases between. Germline-derived CDR1 and CDR2 are SGHDT and YYEEEE. The CDR3 sequence is 15 residues long.

Many counts were recorded for this clonotype. Here the CDR3 reads CASSSGRDPYQETQYF. Written as DNA, the CDR3 is TGTGCCAGCAGCTCCGGGCGGGACCCGTACCAAGAGACCCAGTACTTC. The chain uses TRBV7-2 and TRBJ2-5; tentatively, D is TRBD2 (6 bases). Germline CDR1 reads SGHTA; CDR2 reads FQGNSA. V was clipped by 4 bases and J by 0 bases, with 15 bases between them. This CDR3 has 16 amino acids.

This clonotype was seen repeatedly, ten times or more. The chain couples TRBV6-4 to TRBJ1-6; D remains ambiguous. Between the trimmed V and J ends, which lost 3 bases and 2 bases, there was a span of 8 bases. In germline, CDR1 is MRHNA, CDR2 SNTAGT. The CDR3 sequence is 15 residues long. The CDR3 sequence is CASSDRGAYNSPLHF. CDR3 DNA sequence: TGTGCCAGCAGTGATCGTGGGGCCTATAATTCACCCCTCCACTTT.

This clonotype was recorded at least ten times. This chain links TRBV19 with TRBJ2-3; TRBD1 might be the D (6 bases). The germline V gene encodes CDR1 LNHDA and CDR2 SQIVND (reference sequence). The CDR3 length is 14 residues. V lost 4 bases and J lost 2, with 10 bases in between. The CDR3: CASSRAGVTDTQYF. The DNA of the CDR3 is TGTGCCAGTAGTAGGGCAGGGGTCACAGATACGCAGTATTTT.

In this sample, this clonotype turned up many times. V gene TRBV6-1 combines with J gene TRBJ1-1, with 7 bases lining up with TRBD1. Germline V gene sequence: CDR1 MNHNS, CDR2 SASEGT. This CDR3 is 14 amino acids long. J lost 7 bases, V lost 5 bases, and 10 bases had no gene match. CDR3 protein: CASSRKGQWDEAFF. CDR3 sequence (DNA): TGTGCCAGCAGTAGGAAGGGACAGTGGGATGAAGCTTTCTTT.

This clonotype was observed at least ten times. The junction shows a germline mismatch at one end, possibly a read error. The CDR3 loop is CASSQEDWPQHF. Written as DNA, the CDR3 is TGTGCGAGCAGCCAAGAAGATTGGCCCCAGCATTTT. This chain links TRBV7-9 with TRBJ1-5; D gene uncertain. The CDR3 consists of 12 residues. Germline CDR1 is SEHNR and CDR2 is FQNEAQ (reference sequence). Supplemented by reference TRBV7-9 and TRBJ1-5, the full variable domain reads DTGVSQNPRHKITKRGQNVTFRCDPISEHNRLYWYRQTLGQGPEFLTYFQNEAQLEKSRLLSDRFSAERPKGSFSTLEIQRTEQGDSAMYLCASSQEDWPQHFGDGTRLSIL.

This clonotype was observed at least ten times. The chain is built from TRBV18 and TRBJ2-3; the D is unclear. CDR1 is KGHSH and CDR2 is LQKENI in the germline V gene. The CDR3 runs 13 residues. V lost 2 bases to trimming and J lost 2 bases, with 5 bases between them. Written as DNA, the CDR3 is TGTGCCAGCTCACCAACTAACACAGATACGCAGTATTTT. It translates to CASSPTNTDTQYF.